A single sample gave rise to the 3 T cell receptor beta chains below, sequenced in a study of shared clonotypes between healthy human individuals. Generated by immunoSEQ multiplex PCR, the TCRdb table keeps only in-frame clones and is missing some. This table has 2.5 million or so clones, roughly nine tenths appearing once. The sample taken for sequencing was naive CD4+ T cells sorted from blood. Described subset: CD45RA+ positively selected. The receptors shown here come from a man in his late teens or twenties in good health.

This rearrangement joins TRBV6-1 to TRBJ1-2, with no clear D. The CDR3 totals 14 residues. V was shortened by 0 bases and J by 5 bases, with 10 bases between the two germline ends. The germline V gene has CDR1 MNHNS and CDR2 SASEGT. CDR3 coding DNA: TGTGCCAGCAGTGAAGCAGGGCAGCTTTATGGCTACACCTTC. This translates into CASSEAGQLYGYTF.

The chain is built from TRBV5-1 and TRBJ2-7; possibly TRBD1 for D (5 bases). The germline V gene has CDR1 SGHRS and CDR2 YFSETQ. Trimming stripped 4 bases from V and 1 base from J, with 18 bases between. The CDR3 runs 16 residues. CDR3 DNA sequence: TGCGCCAGCAGCCCCCGCAGTCAGGGTCAGTCCTACGAGCAGTACTTC. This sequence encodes CASSPRSQGQSYEQYF.

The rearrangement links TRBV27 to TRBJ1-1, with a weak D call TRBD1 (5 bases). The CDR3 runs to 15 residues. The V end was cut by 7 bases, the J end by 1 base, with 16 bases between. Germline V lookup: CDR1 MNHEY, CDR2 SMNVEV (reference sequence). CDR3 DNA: TGTGCCAGCAAAGGGACGGCGCTCGGGAACACTGAAGCTTTCTTT. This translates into CASKGTALGNTEAFF.